This is a list of T cell receptor beta chains from one sample in a study of CD8 T cells in ankylosing spondylitis. TCRdb reprocessed the 5' RACE reads with MiXCR, giving one entry per CDR3 protein. The sample yields around 150,000 distinct CDR3 sequences, around 6.6% seen once. The sequenced sample was blood, either unsorted or a sorted T cell fraction (not recorded which). All receptors come from a female donor with ankylosing spondylitis or in good health (not recorded which). CDR3s include the opening cysteine and the closing phenylalanine or tryptophan. The D gene is left open where the match is weak. Clone sizes are given selectively: once, few, many, or a class where the clone is expanded.

V	D	size	length	J	DNA	CDR3
TRBV12-3/TRBV12-4	NA	many	13	TRBJ2-5	TGTGCCAGCAGTTTTGAAGGGGGGGAGACCCAGTACTTC	CASSFEGGETQYF
TRBV15	NA	many	15	TRBJ2-5	TGTGCCACCAGCAGAGAGGTAGGGGTCCAAGAGACCCAGTACTTC	CATSREVGVQETQYF
TRBV28	NA	many	14	TRBJ2-1	TGTGCCAGCAGTTCTTCCAACCCCCTTTACCAGCAGTTCTTC	CASSSSNPLYQQFF
TRBV7-9	NA	many	13	TRBJ2-4	TGTGCCAGCAGTCTCAGGGGATGGGACATTCAGTACTTC	CASSLRGWDIQYF
TRBV5-1	TRBD1	many	17	TRBJ1-5	TGCGCCAGCAGCTTGACTCCGGGACAGGGAATCACTCAGCCCCAGCATTTT	CASSLTPGQGITQPQHF
TRBV12-3/TRBV12-4	NA	NA	13	TRBJ1-2	TGTGCCAGCAGCAGGGACGGACCCTATGGCTACACCTTC	CASSRDGPYGYTF
TRBV5-1	TRBD1	many	15	TRBJ2-1	TGCGCCAGCAGGTGGGACAGGGGAGGGGACAATGAGCAGTTCTTC	CASRWDRGGDNEQFF
TRBV30	TRBD1	many	15	TRBJ1-2	TGTGCCTGGAGTGTACTTAGGGGGCGAGGCTATGGCTACACCTTC	CAWSVLRGRGYGYTF
TRBV3-1	NA	many	15	TRBJ1-6	TGTGCCAGCAGCCAAGACAAGGGGTTAAATTCACCCCTCCACTTT	CASSQDKGLNSPLHF
TRBV5-1	NA	many	15	TRBJ2-5	TGCGCCAGCAGCTCCCTTGCGGGGAGCCAAGAGACCCAGTACTTC	CASSSLAGSQETQYF
TRBV18	TRBD1	many	14	TRBJ1-6	TGTGCCAGCTCACCGGACAGGGGAAATTCACCCCTCCACTTT	CASSPDRGNSPLHF
TRBV6-2/TRBV6-3	TRBD1	many	14	TRBJ1-5	TGTGCCAGCAGTCGGACAGGAGCCTATCAGCCCCAGCATTTT	CASSRTGAYQPQHF
TRBV12-3/TRBV12-4	NA	many	13	TRBJ1-1	TGTGCCAGCCGTCGGGGGTTGAACACTGAAGCTTTCTTT	CASRRGLNTEAFF
TRBV13	NA	many	14	TRBJ1-2	TGTGCCAGCAGTCTCCGGTTAGCTAACTATGGCTACACCTTC	CASSLRLANYGYTF
TRBV7-2	TRBD1	few	15	TRBJ2-7	TGTGCCAGCAGCTTAGCGCAAGTCAGGGGGTACGAGCAGTACTTC	CASSLAQVRGYEQYF
TRBV12-3/TRBV12-4	TRBD1	NA	15	TRBJ1-2	TGTGCCAGCTCGTCCGGACAGGGCGCTAACTCTGGCTACACCTTC	CASSSGQGANSGYTF